Listed below are T cell receptor beta chains from one sample, sequenced in a study of pediatric ulcerative colitis. Some clones are missing from TCRdb's copy, which holds only in-frame ones; the method was immunoSEQ multiplex PCR. In the table there are 55,000 to 75,000 clones, roughly nine tenths of which are singletons. Sequencing input: blood. The receptor source for this set is a boy younger than 18 with severe ulcerative colitis. Both conserved end residues are part of each CDR3. D genes are given only for firm matches. Part of the rows lack a size; the others show once, few, many or a class for expanded clones.

abundance | d_gene | j_gene | v_gene | CDR3nt | CDR3aa
NA | NA | TRBJ1-5 | TRBV5-4 | TGTGCCAGCAGCCTGACCCCCGCTGACGGTCAGCCCCAGCATTTT | CASSLTPADGQPQHF
NA | NA | TRBJ2-5 | TRBV6-1 | TGTGCCAGCATTTCTGGGGGTACAGTCCCGGAGACCCAGTACTTC | CASISGGTVPETQYF
NA | NA | TRBJ1-2 | TRBV5-1 | TGCGCCAGCAGCTTCCAGGGTGACTATGGCTACACCTTC | CASSFQGDYGYTF
NA | TRBD1 | TRBJ1-1 | TRBV18 | TGTGCCAGCTCACCACAGCAGGGGGCAACGGACACTGAAGCTTTCTTT | CASSPQQGATDTEAFF
once | NA | TRBJ1-1 | TRBV5-1 | TGCGCCAGCAGTTCTTGGTCGGAGTCTGAAACTGAAGCTTTCTTT | CASSSWSESETEAFF
NA | NA | TRBJ2-5 | TRBV7-9 | TGTGCCAGCCGAGAACCAGGACAAGAGACCCAGTACTTC | CASREPGQETQYF
NA | NA | TRBJ2-7 | TRBV5-1 | TGCGCCAGCAGCTTGGGTCCGGGAACCTACGAGCAGTACTTC | CASSLGPGTYEQYF
NA | NA | TRBJ1-6 | TRBV10-3 | TGTGCCATCAGTACCCAGGAGTATAATTCACCCCTCCACTTT | CAISTQEYNSPLHF
once | NA | TRBJ2-3 | TRBV28 | TGTGCCAGCAGTTTATCTCCTAACACAGATACGCAGTATTTT | CASSLSPNTDTQYF
once | TRBD2 | TRBJ2-7 | TRBV27 | TGTGCCAGCAGTTTTTCTAGCGGATACTACGAGCAGTACTTC | CASSFSSGYYEQYF
NA | NA | TRBJ2-6 | TRBV18 | TGTGCCAGCTCACCACTGGGCGGGACCTCCTCTGGGGCCAACGTCCTGACTTTC | CASSPLGGTSSGANVLTF
NA | NA | TRBJ2-3 | TRBV27 | TGTGCCAGCAGTCTCCGGGACACCACAGATACGCAGTATTTT | CASSLRDTTDTQYF
NA | TRBD2 | TRBJ2-3 | TRBV11-2 | TGTGCCAGCAGCTTAGAGGGAGGGGCCACAGATACGCAGTATTTT | CASSLEGGATDTQYF
NA | NA | TRBJ2-1 | TRBV14 | TGTGCCAGCAGCTATGGACCGGGAGAGACTTACAATGAGCAGTTCTTC | CASSYGPGETYNEQFF
NA | NA | TRBJ2-3 | TRBV7-9 | TGTGCCAGCAGCCCCGCAGGGGGACTTCCCACAGATACGCAGTATTTT | CASSPAGGLPTDTQYF
NA | NA | TRBJ2-2 | TRBV27 | TGTGCCAGCAGCCGGGGGCTAGGCACCGGGGAGCTGTTTTTT | CASSRGLGTGELFF
NA | NA | TRBJ2-5 | TRBV10-3 | TGTGCCATCAGTGATGTCCAGGGGCAAGAGACCCAGTACTTC | CAISDVQGQETQYF
NA | TRBD1 | TRBJ1-2 | TRBV4-1 | TGCGCCAGCAGCCAAGATCCTACCCAAGGACAGGGATTCTATGGCTACACCTTC | CASSQDPTQGQGFYGYTF
NA | NA | TRBJ2-1 | TRBV7-3 | TGTGCCAGCAGCTTAACCCTGGGGGTCGCTGAGCAGTTCTTC | CASSLTLGVAEQFF
NA | NA | TRBJ1-1 | TRBV28 | TGTGCCAGTTCGAACCAGGTTCTTCAAGCTTTCTTT | CASSNQVLQAFF
NA | TRBD1 | TRBJ2-1 | TRBV2 | TGTGCCAGCGGAAACAGGGGTAATGAGCAGTTCTTC | CASGNRGNEQFF
NA | TRBD1 | TRBJ2-7 | TRBV7-2 | TGTGCCAGCAGCTTGACAGGGGCGGGGGAGCAGTACTTC | CASSLTGAGEQYF
NA | NA | TRBJ1-2 | TRBV29-1 | TGCAGCGTTAGCCAGAGTGACTATGGCTACACCTTC | CSVSQSDYGYTF
NA | NA | TRBJ2-7 | TRBV6-6 | TGTGCCAGCAGTTATAACTACGAGCAGTACTTC | CASSYNYEQYF
NA | NA | TRBJ2-7 | TRBV6-5 | TGTGCCAGCAGTCCCTCGGGACTTTTCCAGGGGGAGCAGTACTTC | CASSPSGLFQGEQYF
few | TRBD1 | TRBJ2-7 | TRBV19 | TGTGCCGCCCGGGACAGCGACTCCTACGAGCAGTACTTC | CAARDSDSYEQYF
NA | NA | TRBJ2-7 | TRBV19 | TGTGCCTCCCCACAGGGTAGCGAGCAGTACTTC | CASPQGSEQYF
once | NA | TRBJ1-1 | TRBV11-3 | TGTGCCAGCAGCTTAGAGCGGGTGAACACTGAAGCTTTCTTT | CASSLERVNTEAFF
NA | NA | TRBJ2-1 | TRBV7-3 | TGTGCCAGCAGCTCCGAGGGCCTCCGCGGGGATGAGCAGTTCTTC | CASSSEGLRGDEQFF
NA | NA | TRBJ2-3 | TRBV9 | TGTGCCAGCAGCGTAGGTGGGAACCCAAACACAGATACGCAGTATTTT | CASSVGGNPNTDTQYF
NA | TRBD2 | TRBJ2-1 | TRBV7-9 | TGTGCCAGCACCCCGGGACGGACTAGCTCCTACAATGAGCAGTTCTTC | CASTPGRTSSYNEQFF
NA | NA | TRBJ2-5 | TRBV6-1 | TGTGCCAGCAGTGGCCCCCCGCTGCGGGGAGAGACCCAGTACTTC | CASSGPPLRGETQYF
NA | TRBD1 | TRBJ1-1 | TRBV7-6 | TGTGCCAGCAGCGCGGGACAGGGGTTCACTGAAGCTTTCTTT | CASSAGQGFTEAFF
NA | TRBD2 | TRBJ2-3 | TRBV5-4 | TGTGCCAGCAGCTCCGGACTAGCGGGAGGTACTACTAGCACAGATACGCAGTATTTT | CASSSGLAGGTTSTDTQYF
NA | TRBD1 | TRBJ2-5 | TRBV27 | TGTGCCAGCAGCTTGACAGGGATGGGGGAGACCCAGTACTTC | CASSLTGMGETQYF
NA | TRBD2 | TRBJ2-3 | TRBV6-1 | TGTGCCAGCAATCCTGCAGGGACTACCGATACGCAGTATTTT | CASNPAGTTDTQYF
once | NA | TRBJ2-2 | TRBV27 | TGTGCCAGCAGCCTCGGACCTAACACCGGGGAGCTGTTTTTT | CASSLGPNTGELFF